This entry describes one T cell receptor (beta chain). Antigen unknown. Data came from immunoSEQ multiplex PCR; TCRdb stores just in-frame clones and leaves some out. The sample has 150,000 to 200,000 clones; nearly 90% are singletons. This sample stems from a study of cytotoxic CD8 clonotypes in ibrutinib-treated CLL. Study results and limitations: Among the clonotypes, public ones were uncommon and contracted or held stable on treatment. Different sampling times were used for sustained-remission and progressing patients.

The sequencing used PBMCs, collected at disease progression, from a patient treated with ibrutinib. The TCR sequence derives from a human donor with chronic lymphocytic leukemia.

The CDR3 nucleotides are TGTGCCAGTAGTATAGATGTGGTGACTTTTTCGGGGAAGGATACGCAGTATTTT. Its protein is CASSIDVVTFSGKDTQYF. The J gene is TRBJ2-3, the V gene TRBV19; D might be TRBD2 (5 bases). With 0 bases removed from V and 6 bases from J, the gap between germline ends came to 22 bases. CDR3 length: 18 amino acids. Per germline, CDR1 LNHDA and CDR2 SQIVND (reference sequence).